One sample yielded the 7 T cell receptor beta chains listed below, sequenced in a study of CD8+ T cells in alopecia areata. cDNA reverse transcribed from extracted RNA served as the sequencing template. Measured with immunoSEQ multiplex PCR; TCRdb has only the in-frame clones, and not every one. The data show fewer than 200,000 clones, 50% to 60% seen once. Sequenced material: CD4+ T cells sorted from blood, taken at week 0. All receptors derive from a human donor with alopecia areata.

The CDR3 DNA follows: TGTGCCAGCAGCGTAGGTCGCGGGGGGTCGAACACCGGGGAGCTGTTTTTT. Protein product: CASSVGRGGSNTGELFF. The V call is TRBV9, the J call TRBJ2-2, with TRBD2 matching 8 bases. Germline V gene lookup returns CDR1 SGDLS and CDR2 YYNGEE. J gave up 0 bases and V 0 bases, and 4 bases lay outside the gene matches. The CDR3 sequence is 17 residues long.

Here the CDR3 DNA reads TGTGCCAGCAGGGCTAGCGGGTCGCCTGGCGCTGAAGCTTTCTTT. The encoded protein is CASRASGSPGAEAFF. J is TRBJ1-1 and V is TRBV6-5; D gene ambiguous. Germline CDR1 reads MNHEY; CDR2 reads SVGAGI. This CDR3 contains 15 residues. V was pared by 6 bases and J by 6 bases, with 20 bases between.

The chain employs TRBV4-2 and TRBJ2-7, with 8 bases aligning to TRBD2. The CDR3 is 14 residues long. The germline gives CDR1 LGHNA, CDR2 YNFKEQ. After removal of 4 bases from V and 2 bases from J, the junction contained 4 bases not matched to a gene. CDR3 sequence (DNA): TGTGCCAGCAGCCGAGAGCGGGGGACCTACGAGCAGTACTTC. This codes for CASSRERGTYEQYF.

The J gene is TRBJ1-1, the V gene TRBV6-5; D perhaps matches TRBD1 (5 bases). The CDR3 is made up of 11 amino acids. V was trimmed by 8 bases and J by 3 bases, leaving 7 bases between them. Germline-derived CDR1 and CDR2 are MNHEY and SVGAGI. The CDR3 DNA reads as TGTGCCAGCCAAGGGGACACTGAAGCTTTCTTT. It is translated as CASQGDTEAFF.

The V and J genes are TRBV7-9 and TRBJ2-3; tentative D call: TRBD1 (6 bases). V lost 6 bases, J lost 2 bases, and 15 bases lay in between. The CDR3 sequence is 15 residues long. Germline values: CDR1 SEHNR, CDR2 FQNEAQ (reference sequence). CDR3 residues: CASRTGLGTTDTQYF. The CDR3 DNA is TGTGCCAGCAGGACAGGCCTAGGGACCACAGATACGCAGTATTTT.

Only a few counts were recorded for this clone. J is TRBJ2-3 and V is TRBV5-4, with TRBD2 identical over 7 bases. Germline CDR1 and CDR2: SGHNT and YYREEE (reference sequence). CDR3 length: 13 residues. V trimming: 4 bases; J trimming: 10 bases; junction bases outside the gene matches: 9. The CDR3 loop reads CASSPARLAPQYF. CDR3 nucleotide sequence: TGTGCCAGCAGCCCAGCGCGACTAGCTCCGCAGTATTTT.

The rearrangement uses TRBV15 and TRBJ2-7; perhaps TRBD2 as D (6 bases). CDR1 and CDR2 (germline): LNHNV, YYDKDF (reference sequence). The length of the CDR3 is 16 residues. Trimming took 0 bases from V and 0 from J, leaving 12 bases between them. The CDR3 DNA reads TGTGCCACCAGCAGAGACCTAGCGCAAAGCTCCTACGAGCAGTACTTC. This encodes CATSRDLAQSSYEQYF.